This paragraph covers one TCR beta chain sequence. This entry is derived from a study of blood T cell repertoires in COVID-19. Study at large: Sources were T cells, B-cell-depleted T cells, or PBMCs; the material itself was cDNA or gDNA.

Here immunoSEQ multiplex PCR was the method, and the copy in TCRdb shows in-frame clones only, minus some. The table includes 65,000 to 95,000 clones, over 65% detected once. This receptor was obtained from a man aged 45-65 years with active or convalescent COVID-19. Sample: peripheral blood.

CDR3 DNA: TGCAGCGTTGAAACGTCTAGCGGGGGCTACACAGATACGCAGTATTTT. It translates to CSVETSSGGYTDTQYF. V gene TRBV29-1 combines with J gene TRBJ2-3; 10 bases map to TRBD2. V trimming: 2 bases; J trimming: 2 bases; junction bases outside the gene matches: 7. CDR3 length equals 16 residues. Germline V CDR1 and CDR2: SQVTM, ANQGSEA.